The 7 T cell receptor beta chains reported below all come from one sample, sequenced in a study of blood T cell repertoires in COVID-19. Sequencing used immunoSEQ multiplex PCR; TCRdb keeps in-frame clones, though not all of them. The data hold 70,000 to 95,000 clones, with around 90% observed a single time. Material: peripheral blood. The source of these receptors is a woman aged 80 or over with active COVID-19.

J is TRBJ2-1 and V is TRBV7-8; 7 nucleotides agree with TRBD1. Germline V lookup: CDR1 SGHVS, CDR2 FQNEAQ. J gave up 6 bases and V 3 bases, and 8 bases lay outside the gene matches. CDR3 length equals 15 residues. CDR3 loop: CASSLRQGPGNEQFF. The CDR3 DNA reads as TGTGCCAGCAGCTTGCGACAGGGTCCGGGCAATGAGCAGTTCTTC.

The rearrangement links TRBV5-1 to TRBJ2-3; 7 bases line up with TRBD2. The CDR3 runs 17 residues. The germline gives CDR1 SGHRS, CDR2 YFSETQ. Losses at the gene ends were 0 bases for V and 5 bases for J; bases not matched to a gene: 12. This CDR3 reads CASSLAMGREFGDTQYF. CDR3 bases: TGCGCCAGCAGCTTGGCCATGGGGAGGGAGTTTGGAGATACGCAGTATTTT.

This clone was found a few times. The CDR3, as DNA: TGTGCCAGCAGTGAACGGGAGAATCAGCCCCAGCATTTT. This translates into CASSERENQPQHF. This chain joins TRBV2 and TRBJ1-5; D is unclear. V was cut by 2 bases and J by 4 bases, with 6 bases left in between. CDR3 length: 13 residues. The germline gives CDR1 SNHLY, CDR2 FYNNEI.

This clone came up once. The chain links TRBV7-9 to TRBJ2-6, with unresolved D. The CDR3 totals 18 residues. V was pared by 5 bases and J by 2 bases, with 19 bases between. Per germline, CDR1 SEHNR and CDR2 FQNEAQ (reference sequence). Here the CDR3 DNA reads TGTGCCAGCAGCCCAGCCTGGAGACGCCCCGCTGGGGCCAACGTCCTGACTTTC. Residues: CASSPAWRRPAGANVLTF.

CDR3 coding DNA: TGTGCCAGCTCACCGCGGGGACAGCTAATCTCTGGGGCCAACGTCCTGACTTTC. Its translation: CASSPRGQLISGANVLTF. The rearrangement uses TRBV18 and TRBJ2-6, with D tentatively TRBD1 (7 bases). V lost 3 bases, J lost 0 bases, and 15 bases lay in between. There are 18 residues in the CDR3. CDR1 is KGHSH, CDR2 LQKENI, per germline.

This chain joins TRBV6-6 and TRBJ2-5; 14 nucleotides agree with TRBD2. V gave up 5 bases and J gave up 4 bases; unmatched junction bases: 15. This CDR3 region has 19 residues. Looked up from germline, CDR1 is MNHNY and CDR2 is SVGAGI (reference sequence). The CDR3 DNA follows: TGTGCCAGCAGTCCACCCAAAGGACTAGCGGGAGGTAGGAGAGAGACCCAGTACTTC. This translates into CASSPPKGLAGGRRETQYF.

The DNA of the CDR3 is TGTGCCAGTAGTCCGGAGGACAGCCATGAACCTGAAGCTTTCTTT. Amino acids: CASSPEDSHEPEAFF. The chain couples TRBV19 to TRBJ1-1, with D perhaps TRBD1 (6 bases). V was trimmed by 5 bases and J by 6 bases, leaving 19 bases between them. The length of the CDR3 is 15 residues. Germline V gene lookup returns CDR1 LNHDA and CDR2 SQIVND (reference sequence).